This T cell receptor beta chain derives from a study of molecular identifiers for immune sequencing clone quantification. With 7 bases removed from V and 0 bases from J, the gap between germline ends came to 14 bases. Germline V CDR1 and CDR2: GTSNPN, SVGIG (reference sequence). The CDR3 runs to 14 residues. Findings and caveats of the study: For highly expanded clones, sizes could be underestimated when identical TCR molecules share a barcode. It was shown that clones above 20 RNA copies held over 98% of effector molecules, but under 1% in naive cells.

On this clonotype: Antigen unknown.

TCRdb called the PCR reads again in MiXCR, with one record for every CDR3 protein. Of 460,000 or so distinct CDR3 sequences in the sample, roughly 25% are singletons; the top ten hold around 0.8%. The rearrangement joins TRBV30 to TRBJ2-3; perhaps TRBD2 as D (5 bases). Material: naive CD8+ T cells from blood, with Jurkat cell RNA spiked in. As for subset: FACS-sorted CD8+CD4-CCR7+CD45RA+ naive T cells. This receptor was obtained from a human donor in good health. Some libraries in this study had Jurkat cell RNA spiked in. The chain's CDR3 is CALASGSSTDTQYF. CDR3 DNA: TGTGCCTTAGCGTCTGGGTCTAGCACAGATACGCAGTATTTT.